This T cell receptor beta chain was sequenced for a study of post-analysis software for immune sequencing data. Study results and limitations: TRBV5-6, TRBV5-1 and TRBV20-1 belonged to a set of roughly 5 TRBV segments that were more frequent in patients than controls.

The CDR3 extends over 14 amino acids. From germline, CDR1 is DFQATT and CDR2 SNEGSKA (reference sequence). TCR beta cDNA libraries included unique molecular identifiers. Each sample of about 0.95 to 11 million input T cells yielded about 500,000 cDNA molecules, so each molecule approximated one T cell. MiXCR, run by TCRdb on the PCR reads, gives a single entry per CDR3 protein. The sample yields 820,000 or so distinct CDR3 sequences, roughly 50% seen once. This clonotype was detected only a few times. As yet, its antigen is unknown. The chain links TRBV20-1 to TRBJ2-5, with 7 bases lining up with TRBD2. The J call could be wrong; TRBJ2-7 is a better fit for the DNA end. The sequence came from a girl aged 5 to 17 with multiple sclerosis. The sample comprised blood. CDR3 amino acids: CSARDWTRGYEQYF. Here the CDR3 DNA reads TGCAGTGCTAGAGATTGGACTAGGGGCTACGAGCAGTACTTC.